The subject of this entry is one T cell receptor (beta chain). Its antigen remains unidentified. There are no base qualities to consult, and no much larger clone falls within one base. This entry is derived from a study of T cell responses to AZD1222 COVID-19 vaccine (dated by TCRdb to 2020 to 2023). In the study overall: AZD1222 recipients whose second dose came at about 4 weeks and those whose second dose came at about 12 weeks were combined into one group, since spike-specific TCR depth and breadth did not differ between the two schedules. A total of over 230 trial participants underwent TCR sequencing, of whom around 200 received two doses of AZD1222 and about 25 received two doses of the MenACWY control vaccine. Trial participants were enrolled by age into 18-55, 56-69 and 70-plus year subgroups, with around 140, 26 and 57 TCR-sequenced participants respectively.

According to the study, the label for this sample's time point signals: baseline before first vaccination. Samples from vaccinated people were obtained from the UK trials COV001 and COV002, which included a single-blind randomized controlled phase 2/3 trial of AZD1222 (ChAdOx1 nCoV-19) in healthy adults. For TCRbeta chain sequencing, PBMC samples from trial participants were taken at day 0 and at day 28 after the second dose. The investigation overall reported the following: A significant rise in spike-specific TCR breadth and depth was observed after two AZD1222 doses relative to day 0 and relative to MenACWY recipients. Epitopes outside the regions mutated in the B.1.351 and B.1.1.7 variants were reportedly recognized by nearly half of the unique spike-specific TCRs. Only five to seven AZD1222 recipients were SARS-CoV-2 seropositive at baseline, limiting conclusions about previously exposed vaccinees. The 56-69-year group was small, and its depth increase did not reach significance, likely because of low power. The whole spike protein was spanned by vaccine-associated CD4 TCRs, and dominant responses were seen in regions 160-218 and 743-854. Participants were mostly white British, with more females than males. The authors suggested clonal diversity may have been underestimated. Because no samples from the day 14 peak response were available, repertoires could be characterized only after the peak T cell response.

Inclusive of the bounding cysteine and phenylalanine, the CDR3 is 16 residues long. The DNA shown is the 48-base CDR3, in frame from base 1. Reading the germline V gene (reference sequence) gives CDR1 SGHNT and CDR2 YYREEE. V ends up 6 bases short and J 3 bases short, with an unmatched junction base count of 9. The CDR3 regions of human TCRbeta chains were analyzed by immunosequencing. The authors' pipeline ran thus. TCRs in the repertoires were matched against a reference library of SARS-CoV-2-specific TCRs that had been generated with the MIRA antigen-specificity platform. Breadth was defined as the fraction of unique TCRs that were SARS-CoV-2-associated, and depth was defined as the fraction of total T cells that were SARS-CoV-2-associated. Using the MIRA data, each spike-specific TCR was mapped to the spike region that the TCR reacts to and placed in a CD4 or CD8 class. Log10-transformed breadth and depth values were compared by one-way ANOVA with Sidak's multiple comparisons tests. This is the immuneACCESS table as TCRdb keeps it, with only in-frame sequences that have V and J called. A part of the clones is gone; compared with another copy, unresolved V genes explain less than half, and the rest is unexplained. V and J calls and clone size come straight from that table; D and trimming were deduced from the DNA. The sample table records around 180,000 clones; approximately 92% of these occur just once. The ten biggest clones cover 10% of the sample.

The chain uses TRBV5-4 and TRBJ1-1, with 12 middle bases fitting TRBD1. Sequences were derived from peripheral blood, sampled on day 0 of AZD1222 vaccination. This TCR was recovered from an adult in good health. DNA sequence: TGTGCCAGCATTCCTCCGGGACAGGGGGCCGACACTGAAGCTTTCTTT. This gives the protein CASIPPGQGADTEAFF.